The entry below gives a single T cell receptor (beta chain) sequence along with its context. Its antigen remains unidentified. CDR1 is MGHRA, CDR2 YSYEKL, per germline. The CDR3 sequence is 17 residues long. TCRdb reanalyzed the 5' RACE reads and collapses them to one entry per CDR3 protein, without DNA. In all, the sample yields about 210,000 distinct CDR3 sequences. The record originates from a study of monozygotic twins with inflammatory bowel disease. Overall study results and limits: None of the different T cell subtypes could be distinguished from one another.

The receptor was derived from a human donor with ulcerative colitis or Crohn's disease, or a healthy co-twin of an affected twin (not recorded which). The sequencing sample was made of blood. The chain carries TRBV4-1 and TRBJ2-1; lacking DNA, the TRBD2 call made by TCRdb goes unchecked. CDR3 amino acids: CASSLTSPGLALNEQFF.